The TCR beta chain described here comes from a study of CD8+ T cells in alopecia areata. Across the study: Treated patients took oral tofacitinib at 5 to 10 mg twice daily. Findings and limits, study-wide: Lesional scalp exceeded normal scalp in clonality, especially in alopecia totalis/universalis.

TCR sequencing used cDNA made by reverse transcription of extracted RNA. Produced via immunoSEQ multiplex PCR; TCRdb's table is partial and in-frame only. In the table there are around 160,000 clones, 85% to 90% of which are singletons. The germline CDR1 and CDR2 sequences are MGHDK and SYGVNS. V was clipped by 4 bases and J by 6 bases, with 0 bases between them. CDR3 length: 10 amino acids. Researchers gathered lesional scalp punch biopsies and peripheral blood from patients with alopecia areata. Comment on this clone: What it binds is unknown.

Here the sequenced sample was CD8+ T cells sorted from blood, taken at week 0. The chain uses TRBV25-1 and TRBJ2-2; D gene ambiguous. The receptor was isolated from a human donor with alopecia areata. CDR3 bases: TGTGCCAGCAGTGCCGGGGAGCTGTTTTTT. Amino acid sequence: CASSAGELFF.